A single sample is the source of the 17 T cell receptor beta chains below, sequenced in a study of blood T cell repertoires in COVID-19. Generated by immunoSEQ multiplex PCR, the TCRdb table keeps only in-frame clones and is missing some. Among about 350,000 clones, roughly 87% were seen once, and the ten largest hold more than 0.9%. The sample comprised PBMCs or T cells enriched from blood (not recorded which). These receptors all stem from a woman aged 25 to 39 who had recovered from COVID-19.

The V gene is TRBV11-2, the J gene TRBJ1-1; D may be TRBD1 (6 bases). The CDR3 consists of 15 residues. Germline V gives CDR1 SGHAT, CDR2 FQNNGV. V lost 2 bases to trimming and J lost 3 bases, with 13 bases between them. CDR3 in amino acids: CASSLPGVMDTEAFF. CDR3 DNA: TGTGCCAGCAGCTTACCAGGGGTGATGGACACTGAAGCTTTCTTT. The variable domain in full, with the rest retrieved from reference TRBV11-2 and TRBJ1-1, is EAGVAQSPRYKIIEKRQSVAFWCNPISGHATLYWYQQILGQGPKLLIQFQNNGVVDDSQLPKDRFSAERLKGVDSTLKIQPAKLEDSAVYLCASSLPGVMDTEAFFGQGTRLTVV.

The CDR3 reads CASSPGQGSNQPQHF. For the CDR3, the DNA is TGTGCCAGCAGCCCGGGACAGGGGAGCAATCAGCCCCAGCATTTT. This chain uses TRBV7-6 with TRBJ1-5, with 10 bases identical to TRBD1. The germline CDR1 and CDR2 sequences are SGHVS and FNYEAQ. Losses at the gene ends were 5 bases for V and 1 base for J; bases not matched to a gene: 2. This CDR3 spans 15 amino acids.

This rearrangement joins TRBV6-5 to TRBJ1-4; possibly TRBD1 for D (6 bases). This CDR3 is 15 amino acids long. V shed 6 bases and J shed 2 bases, with 13 bases lying between them. Germline V gene data show CDR1 as MNHEY and CDR2 as SVGAGI. The CDR3 DNA is TGTGCCAGCAGGGGGGAACAGGGCACTAATGAAAAACTGTTTTTT. This sequence encodes CASRGEQGTNEKLFF.

The V and J genes are TRBV28 and TRBJ2-1; D ambiguous. Trimming took 5 bases from V and 2 from J, leaving 13 bases between them. Germline V gene sequence: CDR1 MDHEN, CDR2 SYDVKM. The CDR3 is 15 amino acids. CDR3 coding DNA: TGTGCCAGCAGTCCCCGACTGTACACCTACAATGAGCAGTTCTTC. Translating it yields CASSPRLYTYNEQFF. Full variable domain (outside the CDR3, taken from reference TRBV28 and TRBJ2-1): DVKVTQSSRYLVKRTGEKVFLECVQDMDHENMFWYRQDPGLGLRLIYFSYDVKMKEKGDIPEGYSVSREKKERFSLILESASTNQTSMYLCASSPRLYTYNEQFFGPGTRLTVL.

J is TRBJ2-2 and V is TRBV6-5, with no clear D. V lost 6 bases to trimming and J lost 1 base, with 6 bases between them. This CDR3 comprises 13 residues. CDR1 and CDR2 (germline): MNHEY, SVGAGI. CDR3 sequence: CASRPGNTGELFF. CDR3 DNA sequence: TGTGCCAGCAGGCCAGGGAACACCGGGGAGCTGTTTTTT.

The V and J genes are TRBV11-2 and TRBJ2-5, with TRBD2 matching over 10 bases. Germline loops: CDR1 SGHAT, CDR2 FQNNGV. V shed 5 bases, J shed 1 base, and the junction held 1 base outside the gene matches. The CDR3 loop spans 14 amino acids. CDR3 in DNA: TGTGCCAGCAGCGGACTAGCGGCCCAAGAGACCCAGTACTTC. Amino acid sequence: CASSGLAAQETQYF.

The V gene is TRBV15, the J gene TRBJ1-4, with D unresolved. This CDR3 has 15 amino acids. V was pared by 1 base and J by 4 bases, with 10 bases between. The germline V gene encodes CDR1 LNHNV and CDR2 YYDKDF (reference sequence). The CDR3: CATSRAGDYNEKLFF. For the CDR3, the DNA is TGTGCCACCAGCAGAGCCGGAGACTATAATGAAAAACTGTTTTTT. Looking up the rest from reference TRBV15 and TRBJ1-4 gives the full variable domain: DAMVIQNPRYQVTQFGKPVTLSCSQTLNHNVMYWYQQKSSQAPKLLFHYYDKDFNNEADTPDNFQSRRPNTSFCFLDIRSPGLGDTAMYLCATSRAGDYNEKLFFGSGTQLSVL.

The chain uses TRBV30 and TRBJ1-6; no clear D gene. Trimming stripped 3 bases from V and 11 bases from J, with 11 bases between. The CDR3 length is 12 residues. Germline V CDR1 and CDR2: GTSNPN, SVGIG (reference sequence). CDR3 DNA sequence: TGTGCCTGGAGCCTACCCGGGGCACCCCTCCACTTT. Translation: CAWSLPGAPLHF.

The CDR3 is CASSQGSSGANVLTF. The CDR3, as DNA: TGTGCCAGCAGCCAAGGGAGCTCTGGGGCCAACGTCCTGACTTTC. The chain is built from TRBV3-1 (or the pseudogene TRBV3-2) and TRBJ2-6; no reliable D call. The CDR3 has 15 residues. Looked up from germline, CDR1 is LGHDT and CDR2 is YNNKEL (reference sequence). V dropped 1 base and J dropped 0 bases, with 4 bases sitting between them.

The chain is built from TRBV7-2 and TRBJ2-7; no firm D call. The germline CDR1 and CDR2 sequences are SGHTA and FQGNSA. This CDR3 has 14 residues. V shed 5 bases and J shed 3 bases, with 14 bases lying between them. The CDR3 here is CASSPLSFSYEQYF. CDR3 sequence (DNA): TGTGCCAGCAGCCCCTTATCGTTCAGCTACGAGCAGTACTTC.

This rearrangement joins TRBV28 to TRBJ2-2, with D maybe TRBD2 (6 bases). CDR1 is MDHEN and CDR2 is SYDVKM in the germline V gene. Trimming stripped 7 bases from V and 1 base from J, with 16 bases between. The CDR3 consists of 16 residues. The CDR3, as DNA: TGTGCCAGCAACCCTCGGAGGGTCGGGAACACCGGGGAGCTGTTTTTT. Amino acids: CASNPRRVGNTGELFF.

The chain carries TRBV29-1 and TRBJ2-1, with a weak D call TRBD1 (5 bases). This CDR3 spans 13 amino acids. Per germline, CDR1 SQVTM and CDR2 ANQGSEA. The V end lost 1 base, the J end lost 8 bases, and 12 bases lay between the germline ends. As DNA, the CDR3 is TGCAGCGTTGAAGGCAGGGTAAGGGATGAGCAGTTCTTC. This translates into CSVEGRVRDEQFF.

The rearrangement joins TRBV7-2 to TRBJ2-7; 12 nucleotides align to TRBD2. The J segment lost 5 bases and the V segment lost 0 bases, leaving 8 bases of the junction unmatched. This CDR3 is 17 amino acids long. Germline-derived CDR1 and CDR2 are SGHTA and FQGNSA. The chain's CDR3 is CASSLAVLAGGPHEQYF. The CDR3 DNA reads as TGTGCCAGCAGCTTAGCCGTGCTAGCGGGGGGGCCCCACGAGCAGTACTTC.

This chain uses TRBV4-3 with TRBJ1-2, with D possibly matching TRBD1 (5 bases). Germline V gene lookup returns CDR1 LGHNA and CDR2 YSLEER. This CDR3 region has 13 residues. Trimming stripped 1 base from V and 8 bases from J, with 11 bases between. CDR3 loop: CASSQGGGEGYTF. CDR3 bases: TGCGCCAGCAGCCAAGGTGGGGGGGAAGGCTACACCTTC.

The V and J genes are TRBV6-5 and TRBJ1-6, with 7 bases aligning to TRBD1. This CDR3 comprises 15 residues. CDR1 MNHEY and CDR2 SVGAGI come from the germline V gene. V gave up 7 bases and J gave up 3 bases; unmatched junction bases: 6. CDR3 DNA sequence: TGTGCCAGCACCCAGGGACAGCTCTATAATTCACCCCTCCACTTT. This sequence encodes CASTQGQLYNSPLHF.

This chain joins TRBV3-1 (or the pseudogene TRBV3-2) and TRBJ1-3; tentatively, D is TRBD1 (6 bases). This CDR3 has 17 amino acids. The germline CDR1 and CDR2 sequences are LGHDT and YNNKEL (reference sequence). Trimming took 4 bases from V and 0 from J, leaving 16 bases between them. The CDR3: CASSRTPGHSSGNTIYF. In nucleotides, the CDR3 is TGTGCCAGCAGCCGAACGCCGGGACATAGCTCTGGAAACACCATATATTTT.

V gene TRBV15 combines with J gene TRBJ1-1, with D possibly matching TRBD1 (5 bases). The V and J ends lost 3 bases and 5 bases respectively, with 16 bases between them. Per germline, CDR1 LNHNV and CDR2 YYDKDF (reference sequence). The CDR3 has 15 residues. CDR3 loop: CATSSQGGYGTEAFF. Here the CDR3 DNA reads TGTGCCACCAGCAGTCAGGGTGGGTACGGGACTGAAGCTTTCTTT.